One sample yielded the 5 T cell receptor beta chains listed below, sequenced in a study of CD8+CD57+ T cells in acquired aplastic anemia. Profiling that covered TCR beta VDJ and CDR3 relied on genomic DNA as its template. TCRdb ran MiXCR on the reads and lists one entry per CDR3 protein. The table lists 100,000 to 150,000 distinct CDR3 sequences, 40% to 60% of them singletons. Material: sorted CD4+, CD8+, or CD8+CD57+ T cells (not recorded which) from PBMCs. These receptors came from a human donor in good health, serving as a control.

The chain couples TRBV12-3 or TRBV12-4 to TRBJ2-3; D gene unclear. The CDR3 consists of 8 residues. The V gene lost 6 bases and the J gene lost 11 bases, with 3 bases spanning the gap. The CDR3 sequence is CASRGQYF. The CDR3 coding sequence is TGTGCCAGCAGAGGGCAGTATTTT.

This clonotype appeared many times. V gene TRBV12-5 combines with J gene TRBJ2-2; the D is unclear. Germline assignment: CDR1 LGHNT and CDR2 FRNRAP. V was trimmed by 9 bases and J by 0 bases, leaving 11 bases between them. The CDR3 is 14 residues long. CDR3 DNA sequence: TGTGCTAGCATTGGAACGGCGAACACCGGGGAGCTGTTTTTT. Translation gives CASIGTANTGELFF.

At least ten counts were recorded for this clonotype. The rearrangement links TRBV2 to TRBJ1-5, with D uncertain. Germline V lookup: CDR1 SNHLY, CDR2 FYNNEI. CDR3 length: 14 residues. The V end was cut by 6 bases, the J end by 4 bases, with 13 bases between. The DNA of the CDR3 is TGTGCCAGCAGCACCGTTGTGAGGAATCAGCCCCAGCATTTT. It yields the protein CASSTVVRNQPQHF.

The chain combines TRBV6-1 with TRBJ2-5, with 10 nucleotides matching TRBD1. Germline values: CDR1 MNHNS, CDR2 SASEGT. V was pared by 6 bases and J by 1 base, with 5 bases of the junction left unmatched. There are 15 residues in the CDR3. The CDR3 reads CASSRGTGVQETQYF. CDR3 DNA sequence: TGTGCCAGCAGCCGTGGGACAGGGGTCCAAGAGACCCAGTACTTC.

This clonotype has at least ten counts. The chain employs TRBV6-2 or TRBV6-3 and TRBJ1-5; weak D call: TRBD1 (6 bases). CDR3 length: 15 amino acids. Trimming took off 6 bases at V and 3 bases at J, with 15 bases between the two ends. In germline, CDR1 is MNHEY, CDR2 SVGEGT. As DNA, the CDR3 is TGTGCCAGCAGAAATTTGGACAGAAACAATCAGCCCCAGCATTTT. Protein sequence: CASRNLDRNNQPQHF.